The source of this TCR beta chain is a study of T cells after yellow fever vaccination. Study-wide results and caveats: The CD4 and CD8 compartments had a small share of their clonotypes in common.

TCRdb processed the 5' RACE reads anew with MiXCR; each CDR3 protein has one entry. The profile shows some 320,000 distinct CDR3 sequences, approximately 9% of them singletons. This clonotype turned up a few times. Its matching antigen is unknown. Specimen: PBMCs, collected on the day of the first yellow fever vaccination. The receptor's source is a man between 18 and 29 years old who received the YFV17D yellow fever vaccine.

The CDR3 nucleotides read TGTGCCAGCCGGGGACAGGGTGGGAGAACACCCCTCCACTTT. Residues: CASRGQGGRTPLHF. The chain employs TRBV2 and TRBJ1-6, with TRBD1 identical over 9 bases. V lost 8 bases and J lost 11; bases outside the gene matches: 10. This CDR3 has 14 amino acids. Germline V gene sequence: CDR1 SNHLY, CDR2 FYNNEI.